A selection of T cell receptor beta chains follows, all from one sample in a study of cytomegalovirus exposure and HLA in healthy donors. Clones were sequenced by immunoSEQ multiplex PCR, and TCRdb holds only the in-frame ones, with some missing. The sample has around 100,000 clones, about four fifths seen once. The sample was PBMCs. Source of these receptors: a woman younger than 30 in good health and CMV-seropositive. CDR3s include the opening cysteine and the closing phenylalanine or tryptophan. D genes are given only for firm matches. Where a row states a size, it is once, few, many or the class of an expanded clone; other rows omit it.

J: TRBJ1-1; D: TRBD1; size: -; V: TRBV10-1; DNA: TGCGCCAGCAGTGACCCGGGACAGCTTGAAGCTTTCTTT; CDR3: CASSDPGQLEAFF
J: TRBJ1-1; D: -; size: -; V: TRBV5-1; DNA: TGCGCCAGCAGCTTGGATTCGGGGGGAGCTTTCTTT; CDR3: CASSLDSGGAFF
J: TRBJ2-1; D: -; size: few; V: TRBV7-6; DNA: TGTGCCAGCAGCCCGGGTGGTGAGCAGTTCTTC; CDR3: CASSPGGEQFF
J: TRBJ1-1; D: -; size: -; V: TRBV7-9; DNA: TGTGCCAGCAGCTTCGTGTCAGGGAAACCTAACACTGAAGCTTTCTTT; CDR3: CASSFVSGKPNTEAFF
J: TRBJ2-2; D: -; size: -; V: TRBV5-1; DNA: TGCGCCAGCAGCTCTAAGGCCGGGGTCACCACCGGGGAGCTGTTTTTT; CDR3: CASSSKAGVTTGELFF
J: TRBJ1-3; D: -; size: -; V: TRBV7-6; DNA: TGTGCCAGCAGCCCCAGGACTAGCGGGGACTCTGGAAACACCATATATTTT; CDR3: CASSPRTSGDSGNTIYF
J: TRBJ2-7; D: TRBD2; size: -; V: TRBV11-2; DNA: TGTGCCAGCAGTTCGGGGGGCTCCTACGAGCAGTACTTC; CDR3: CASSSGGSYEQYF
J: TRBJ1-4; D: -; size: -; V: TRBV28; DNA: TGTGCCAGCGGACAGTTTGAGGAAAAACTGTTTTTT; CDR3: CASGQFEEKLFF
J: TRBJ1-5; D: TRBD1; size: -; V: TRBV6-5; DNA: TGTGCCAGCACTCCGGGACAGGACTACAATCAGCCCCAGCATTTT; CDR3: CASTPGQDYNQPQHF
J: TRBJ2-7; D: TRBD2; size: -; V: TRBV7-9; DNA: TGTGCCAGCAGCCCGGGAGGGGCCTACGAGCAGTACTTC; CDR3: CASSPGGAYEQYF
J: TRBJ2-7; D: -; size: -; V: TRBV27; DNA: TGTGCCAGCAGTTTCTCAGGGGTAACGGCCTACGAGCAGTACTTC; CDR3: CASSFSGVTAYEQYF
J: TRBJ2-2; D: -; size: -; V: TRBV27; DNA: TGTGCCAGCAGTCCCCGGAGGGGAGCCGGGGAGCTGTTTTTT; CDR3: CASSPRRGAGELFF
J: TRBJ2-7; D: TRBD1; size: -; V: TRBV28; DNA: TGTGCCAGTATCGACAGGGAACTCTACGAGCAGTACTTC; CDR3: CASIDRELYEQYF
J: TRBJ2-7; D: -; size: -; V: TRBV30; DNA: TGTGCCTGGATGACCCAGGGTTCCTACGAGCAGTACTTC; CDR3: CAWMTQGSYEQYF
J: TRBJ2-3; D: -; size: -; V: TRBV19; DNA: TGTGCCAGTGACAGTGGGAACACAGATACGCAGTATTTT; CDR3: CASDSGNTDTQYF
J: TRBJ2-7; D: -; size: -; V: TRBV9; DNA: TGTGCCAGCAGCTTGGACAGTCCAAGCTCCTACGAGCAGTACTTC; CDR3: CASSLDSPSSYEQYF
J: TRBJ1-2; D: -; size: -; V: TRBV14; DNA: TGTGCCAGCAGCCCACTCATGGGGGGTGGCGGCTACACCTTC; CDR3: CASSPLMGGGGYTF
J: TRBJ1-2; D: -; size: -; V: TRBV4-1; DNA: TGCGCCAGCAGCCAAGTTCACAGCCCTAACTATGGCTACACCTTC; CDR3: CASSQVHSPNYGYTF
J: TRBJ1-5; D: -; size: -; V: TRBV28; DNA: TGTGCCAGCCAACGTTTAGGCGGGAGTAGTCAGCCCCAGCATTTT; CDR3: CASQRLGGSSQPQHF
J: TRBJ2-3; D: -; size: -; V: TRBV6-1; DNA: TGTGCCAGCGACCCGACTCGCACAGATACGCAGTATTTT; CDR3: CASDPTRTDTQYF
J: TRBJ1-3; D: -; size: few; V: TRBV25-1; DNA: TGTGCCAGCAGTGAATATGGGCCACCTGGAAACACCATATATTTT; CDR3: CASSEYGPPGNTIYF
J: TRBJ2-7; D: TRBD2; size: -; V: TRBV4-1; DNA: TGCGCCAGCAGCCGTTTGACTAGCGTCCACGAGCAGTACTTC; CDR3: CASSRLTSVHEQYF
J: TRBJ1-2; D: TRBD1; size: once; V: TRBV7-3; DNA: TGTGCCAGCAGCCCCTCCGGGACAGGGGAGGCCTACGGCTACACCTTC; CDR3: CASSPSGTGEAYGYTF
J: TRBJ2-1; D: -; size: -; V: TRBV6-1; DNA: TGTGCCAGCAGTGAAGGCAGGGGCTTTAGCTCCTACAATGAGCAGTTCTTC; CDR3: CASSEGRGFSSYNEQFF
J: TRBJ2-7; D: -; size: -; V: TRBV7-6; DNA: TGTGCCAGCAGCTTGGGTTCGGGGTCCTACGAGCAGTACTTC; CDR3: CASSLGSGSYEQYF
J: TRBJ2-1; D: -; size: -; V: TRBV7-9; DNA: TGTGCCAGCAGCTTGATAGGGGGCAATGAGCAGTTCTTC; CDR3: CASSLIGGNEQFF
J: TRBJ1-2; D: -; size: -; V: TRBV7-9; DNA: TGTGCCAGCAGCTTAACGTCAGGGGATGGCTACACCTTC; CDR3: CASSLTSGDGYTF
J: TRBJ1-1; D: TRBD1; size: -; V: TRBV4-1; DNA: TGCGCCAGCAGCCATGGACAGGGGACCAACACTGAAGCTTTCTTT; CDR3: CASSHGQGTNTEAFF
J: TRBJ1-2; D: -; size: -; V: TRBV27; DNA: TGTGCCAGCAGTTTCGGAGGGACCAACTATGGCTACACCTTC; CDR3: CASSFGGTNYGYTF
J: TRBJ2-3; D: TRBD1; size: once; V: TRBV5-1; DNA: TGCGCCAGCAGCCAAGACGGGACAGAGACAGATACGCAGTATTTT; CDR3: CASSQDGTETDTQYF
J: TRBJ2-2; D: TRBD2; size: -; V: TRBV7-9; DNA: TGTGCCAGCGCGGGAGGCGCGGGGGAGCTGTTTTTT; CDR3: CASAGGAGELFF
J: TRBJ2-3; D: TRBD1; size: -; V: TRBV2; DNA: TGTGCCAGCAGTCAAACGGACAGGAACACAGATACGCAGTATTTT; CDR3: CASSQTDRNTDTQYF
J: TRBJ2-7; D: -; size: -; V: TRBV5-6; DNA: TGTGCCAGCAGCTTCCGCAGGGGCAGCTACGAGCAGTACTTC; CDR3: CASSFRRGSYEQYF
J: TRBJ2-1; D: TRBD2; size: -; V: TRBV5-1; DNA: TGCGCCAGCAGCTGGAGGACTAGCGGGATCTCGAATGAGCAGTTCTTC; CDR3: CASSWRTSGISNEQFF
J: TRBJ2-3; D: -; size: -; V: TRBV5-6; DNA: TGTGCCAGCAGGTTCGGGGAGAGCACAGATACGCAGTATTTT; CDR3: CASRFGESTDTQYF
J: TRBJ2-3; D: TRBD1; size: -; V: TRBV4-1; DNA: TGCGCCAGCAGCCAACCAACAGGGGTTGATGCAGATACGCAGTATTTT; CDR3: CASSQPTGVDADTQYF
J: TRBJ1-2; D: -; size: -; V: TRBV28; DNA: TGTGCCAGCACCACCCCCGGGACTAACTATGGCTACACCTTC; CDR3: CASTTPGTNYGYTF
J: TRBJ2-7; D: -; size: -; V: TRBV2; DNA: TGTGCCAGCGCAAGTACAGGGGGAGGGGTCGAGCAGTACTTC; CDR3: CASASTGGGVEQYF
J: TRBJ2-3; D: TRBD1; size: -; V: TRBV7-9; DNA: TGTGCCAGCAGCTTATCGAGACAGGGTCACTCCACAGATACGCAGTATTTT; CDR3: CASSLSRQGHSTDTQYF
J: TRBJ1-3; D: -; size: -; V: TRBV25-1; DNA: TGTGCCAGCAGTGGACCAGCGGAACGTGGAAACACCATATATTTT; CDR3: CASSGPAERGNTIYF
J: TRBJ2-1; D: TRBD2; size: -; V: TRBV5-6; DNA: TGTGCCAGCAGCTTGGGCCCCCCTAGCGGGACCTACAATGAGCAGTTCTTC; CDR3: CASSLGPPSGTYNEQFF
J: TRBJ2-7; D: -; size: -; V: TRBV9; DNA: TGTGCCAGCAGCGTATTCCGGAGTGGCGAGCAGTACTTC; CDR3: CASSVFRSGEQYF
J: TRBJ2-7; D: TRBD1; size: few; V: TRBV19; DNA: TGTGCCAGTAGGCCGGGACAGGGATATTACGAGCAGTACTTC; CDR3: CASRPGQGYYEQYF
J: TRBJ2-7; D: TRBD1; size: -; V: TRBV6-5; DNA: TGTGCCAGCAGTTCCGGGACAGGGCCCTACGAGCAGTACTTC; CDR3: CASSSGTGPYEQYF
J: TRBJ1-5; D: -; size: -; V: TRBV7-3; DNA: TGTGCCAGCAGCTTTTGGGAGCGCAATCAGCCCCAGCATTTT; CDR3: CASSFWERNQPQHF
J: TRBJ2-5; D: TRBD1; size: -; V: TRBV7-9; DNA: TGTGCCAGCAGCCCAGGGACAGGGGTGGGGACCCAGTACTTC; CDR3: CASSPGTGVGTQYF
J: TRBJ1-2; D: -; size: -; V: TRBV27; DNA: TGTGCCAGCAGCCCAAGGGAGGGGAACTATGGCTACACCTTC; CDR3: CASSPREGNYGYTF
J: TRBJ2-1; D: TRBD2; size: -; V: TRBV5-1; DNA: TGCGCCAGCAGCCCGAGACTAGCGGGAGGCGAGCAGTTCTTC; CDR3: CASSPRLAGGEQFF
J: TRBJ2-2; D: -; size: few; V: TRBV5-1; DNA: TGCGCCAGCAGCATAGGACAGATAACCGGGGAGCTGTTTTTT; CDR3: CASSIGQITGELFF
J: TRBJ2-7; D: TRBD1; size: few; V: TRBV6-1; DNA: TGTGCCAGCACTGAACGGGACAGAACCTACGAGCAGTACTTC; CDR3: CASTERDRTYEQYF
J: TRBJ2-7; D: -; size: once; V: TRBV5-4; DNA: TGTGCCAGCAGCTTGCAGGTGGGCGAGCAGTACTTC; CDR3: CASSLQVGEQYF
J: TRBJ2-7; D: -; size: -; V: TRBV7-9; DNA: TGTGCCAGCAGCTTGACAGACAACGAGCAGTACTTC; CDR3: CASSLTDNEQYF
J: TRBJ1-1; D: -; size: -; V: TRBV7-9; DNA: TGTGCCAGCAGCTCCAGGGCAGGAAACACTGAAGCTTTCTTT; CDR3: CASSSRAGNTEAFF
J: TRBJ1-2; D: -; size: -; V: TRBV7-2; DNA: TGTGCCAGCAGCTCCTCAGGGGTCTATGGCTACACCTTC; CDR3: CASSSSGVYGYTF
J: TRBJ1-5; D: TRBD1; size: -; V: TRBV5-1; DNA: TGCGCCAGCAGCCCCGAACCCCTCGGACAGGGGGCAGGCCAGCCCCAGCATTTT; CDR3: CASSPEPLGQGAGQPQHF
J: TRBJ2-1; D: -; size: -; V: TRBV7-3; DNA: TGTGCCAGCAGCCCTGTCAGGGCTGGGCACAATGAGCAGTTCTTC; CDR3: CASSPVRAGHNEQFF
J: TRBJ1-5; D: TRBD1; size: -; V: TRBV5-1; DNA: TGCGCCAGCAAGACAGGGGTGGGCAATCAGCCCCAGCATTTT; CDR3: CASKTGVGNQPQHF
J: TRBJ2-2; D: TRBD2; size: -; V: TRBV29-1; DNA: TGCAGCGGGACTCGGACTAGCGGGCCCGACGGGGAGCTGTTTTTT; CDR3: CSGTRTSGPDGELFF
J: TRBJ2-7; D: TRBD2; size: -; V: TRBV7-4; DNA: TGTGCCAGCAGGGGATGTAGCGGGAGGGCTTGCTACGAGCAGTACTTC; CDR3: CASRGCSGRACYEQYF
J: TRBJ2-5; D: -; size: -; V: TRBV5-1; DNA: TGCGCCAGCAGTTTGATCGGGAACCAAGAGACCCAGTACTTC; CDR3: CASSLIGNQETQYF